The 18 T cell receptor beta chains below were found in one sample sequenced in a study of PD-L1 blockade in urothelial cancer. The time point here: pretreatment peripheral blood. Some clones are missing from TCRdb's copy, which holds only in-frame ones; the method was immunoSEQ multiplex PCR. The sample shows tens of thousands of clones, around 86% of them seen only once. Sequences were derived from PBMCs, sampled around atezolizumab (anti-PD-L1) treatment. The receptors shown here come from a man aged 65-85 years with urothelial cancer.

The V and J genes are TRBV5-6 and TRBJ2-7; 10 nucleotides agree with TRBD2. Trimming removed 4 bases from V and 1 base from J; junction bases left unmatched: 2. Germline CDR1 SGHDT, CDR2 YYEEEE. The CDR3 loop spans 14 amino acids. The CDR3 nucleotides are TGTGCCAGCAGCGTGACTAGCGGGTCCTACGAGCAGTACTTC. This gives the protein CASSVTSGSYEQYF. Looking up the rest from reference TRBV5-6 and TRBJ2-7 gives the full variable domain: DAGVTQSPTHLIKTRGQQVTLRCSPKSGHDTVSWYQQALGQGPQFIFQYYEEEERQRGNFPDRFSGHQFPNYSSELNVNALLLGDSALYLCASSVTSGSYEQYFGPGTRLTVT.

The V gene is TRBV6-5, the J gene TRBJ1-4, with D maybe TRBD1 (5 bases). The V and J ends lost 1 base and 4 bases respectively, with 13 bases between them. The length of the CDR3 is 16 residues. The germline V gene has CDR1 MNHEY and CDR2 SVGAGI. The CDR3 sequence: CASSYFRGGSNEKLFF. The CDR3 nucleotides are TGTGCCAGCAGTTACTTCCGGGGGGGTAGTAATGAAAAACTGTTTTTT.

The rearrangement uses TRBV9 and TRBJ2-7; 8 nucleotides line up with TRBD2. The CDR3 consists of 14 residues. Looked up from germline, CDR1 is SGDLS and CDR2 is YYNGEE. J lost 2 bases, V lost 4 bases, and 5 bases had no gene match. The CDR3 loop reads CASSPTSGAYEQYF. The CDR3 DNA reads TGTGCCAGCAGCCCAACTAGCGGAGCCTACGAGCAGTACTTC.

In its sample, this clone was seen many times. This chain links TRBV7-2 with TRBJ1-2; 7 bases are a match to TRBD1. The CDR3 extends over 13 amino acids. Germline-derived CDR1 and CDR2 are SGHTA and FQGNSA. J lost 9 bases, V lost 2 bases, and 6 bases had no gene match. CDR3 sequence reads: CASSLRQGTSYTF. CDR3 DNA: TGTGCCAGCAGCTTAAGACAGGGTACGAGCTACACCTTC.

The chain links TRBV4-1 to TRBJ2-3, with 14 bases identical to TRBD2. The CDR3 is made up of 19 amino acids. V lost 8 bases, J lost 2 bases, and 15 bases stayed unmatched. CDR1 and CDR2 from the germline V gene are MGHRA and YSYEKL. CDR3: CASYPGLAGVGVNTDTQYF. CDR3 bases: TGCGCCAGCTACCCGGGACTAGCGGGAGTGGGGGTTAACACAGATACGCAGTATTTT.

The V call is TRBV7-3, the J call TRBJ2-1, with 9 positions matching TRBD2. The length of the CDR3 is 16 residues. Per the germline V gene, CDR1 is SGHTA and CDR2 is FQGTGA. After removal of 5 bases from V and 2 bases from J, the junction contained 7 bases not matched to a gene. CDR3 sequence reads: CASSISGSSPYNEQFF. The CDR3 DNA reads as TGTGCCAGCAGCATTAGCGGGAGTAGTCCCTACAATGAGCAGTTCTTC.

The chain links TRBV7-9 to TRBJ1-2; D ambiguous. CDR1 SEHNR and CDR2 FQNEAQ come from the germline V gene (reference sequence). This CDR3 has 16 amino acids. Deletions cut 4 bases from V and 3 bases from J, with 18 bases between. The CDR3 protein is CASSSPPGGAHYGYTF. The CDR3 DNA is TGTGCCAGCAGCTCCCCTCCAGGTGGCGCACACTATGGCTACACCTTC.

The CDR3 reads CASSSRRGADTQYF. The DNA for the CDR3 is TGTGCCAGCAGTTCCCGGAGGGGTGCAGATACGCAGTATTTT. This chain connects TRBV27 to TRBJ2-3; D is perhaps TRBD2 (6 bases). Trimming left V 4 bases short and J 4 bases short, with 12 bases between. CDR1 and CDR2 (germline): MNHEY, SMNVEV (reference sequence). The length of the CDR3 is 14 residues.

V usage is TRBV11-2 and J usage is TRBJ2-4, with 8 nucleotides matching TRBD2. The CDR3 runs to 15 residues. V trimming: 0 bases; J trimming: 9 bases; junction bases outside the gene matches: 7. Germline V gene sequence: CDR1 SGHAT, CDR2 FQNNGV. DNA for the CDR3: TGTGCCAGCAGCTTAGATGGACTAGCTATCGGCATTCAGTACTTC. This codes for CASSLDGLAIGIQYF.

This rearrangement joins TRBV9 to TRBJ1-1, with D possibly being TRBD1 (6 bases). Between the trimmed V and J ends, which lost 4 bases and 0 bases, there was a span of 16 bases. The CDR3 has 16 residues. Per the germline V gene, CDR1 is SGDLS and CDR2 is YYNGEE. In DNA form, the CDR3 reads TGTGCCAGCAGCCTTCGACAGGCGATTATGAACACTGAAGCTTTCTTT. It specifies CASSLRQAIMNTEAFF.

The chain has TRBV6-6 and TRBJ2-1, with D perhaps matching TRBD2 (5 bases). CDR3 size: 13 residues. V lost 5 bases, J lost 9 bases, and 14 bases lay in between. CDR1 is MNHNY and CDR2 is SVGAGI in the germline V gene (reference sequence). The CDR3 nucleotides are TGTGCCAGCAGTGCCCCGACGGGGAGTGAGCAGTTCTTC. It is translated as CASSAPTGSEQFF.

This chain connects TRBV11-2 to TRBJ1-5; D remains unclear. The V end lost 1 base, the J end lost 6 bases, and 10 bases lay between the germline ends. The V gene's germline CDR1 is SGHAT and CDR2 FQNNGV. This CDR3 has 14 residues. CDR3 coding DNA: TGTGCCAGCAGCTTAGCAGGAGGTGGTCAGCCCCAGCATTTT. This translates into CASSLAGGGQPQHF.

This chain connects TRBV5-4 to TRBJ2-3; TRBD2 matches 8 bases. The CDR3 runs to 16 residues. The junction had 9 bases not matched to a gene; V was cut back by 4 bases and J by 2 bases. Germline CDR1 SGHNT, CDR2 YYREEE (reference sequence). The CDR3 is CASSRERGRNTDTQYF. CDR3 in DNA: TGTGCCAGCAGCCGGGAGCGGGGGAGGAACACAGATACGCAGTATTTT.

J is TRBJ2-3 and V is TRBV27; 14 bases align to TRBD2. Germline V lookup: CDR1 MNHEY, CDR2 SMNVEV (reference sequence). This CDR3 is built from 15 residues. With V trimmed by 6 bases and J by 7 bases, 6 bases remained unmatched. The CDR3: CASRQTSGRGNTQYF. As DNA, the CDR3 is TGTGCCAGCAGACAGACTAGCGGGAGGGGAAATACGCAGTATTTT.

CDR3 region: CASSFSEALYGYTF. The CDR3 DNA reads as TGTGCCAGCAGCTTCTCGGAGGCCCTCTATGGCTACACCTTC. This chain uses TRBV5-8 with TRBJ1-2; D ambiguous. Trimming removed 2 bases from V and 4 bases from J, with 12 bases in between. In germline, CDR1 is SGHTS, CDR2 YDEGEE. The CDR3 is made up of 14 amino acids.

The chain is built from TRBV7-6 and TRBJ2-7; 9 bases are a match to TRBD1. Germline V gene lookup returns CDR1 SGHVS and CDR2 FNYEAQ. V lost 5 bases to trimming and J lost 2 bases; unmatched junction nucleotides: 4. The CDR3 is 14 amino acids. As DNA, the CDR3 is TGTGCCAGCAGCGTGGACAGGGGCCCCTACGAGCAGTACTTC. This sequence encodes CASSVDRGPYEQYF.

This chain uses TRBV30 with TRBJ1-5, with TRBD1 matching 8 bases. Germline values: CDR1 GTSNPN, CDR2 SVGIG (reference sequence). V shed 4 bases and J 1 base; nucleotides not matched to a gene: 6. The CDR3 runs 15 residues. CDR3 in DNA: TGTGCCTGGACCACAGGGACAGGAAGCAATCAGCCCCAGCATTTT. Protein: CAWTTGTGSNQPQHF. Full variable domain (rest looked up from reference TRBV30 and TRBJ1-5): SQTIHQWPATLVQPVGSPLSLECTVEGTSNPNLYWYRQAAGRGLQLLFYSVGIGQISSEVPQNLSASRPQDRQFILSSKKLLLSDSGFYLCAWTTGTGSNQPQHFGDGTRLSIL.

The V and J genes are TRBV10-3 and TRBJ1-2; D remains ambiguous. The CDR3 is made up of 13 amino acids. V lost 9 bases and J lost 4, with 15 bases in between. Germline V gene lookup returns CDR1 ENHRY and CDR2 SYGVKD. The CDR3 DNA sequence: TGTGCCATATCAAACGGGGATTTCTATGGCTACACCTTC. Encoded protein: CAISNGDFYGYTF.